The 11 T cell receptor beta chains given below trace back to one sample, sequenced in a study of blood T cell repertoires in COVID-19. The data were produced by immunoSEQ multiplex PCR, yet TCRdb's version contains in-frame clones alone and is incomplete. The sample has about 190,000 clones; around 80% are singletons. The sample was peripheral blood. All receptors derive from a man aged 45-65 years who had recovered from COVID-19.

This clone has just one count. This rearrangement joins TRBV5-1 to TRBJ1-4, with a possible D match to TRBD1 (6 bases). V lost 2 bases and J 7 bases, leaving 15 bases between the germline ends. Per the germline V gene, CDR1 is SGHRS and CDR2 is YFSETQ. The CDR3 spans 15 residues. DNA for the CDR3: TGCGCCAGCAGCTTTGAGGGGGAACTAGGTGAAAAACTGTTTTTT. Its protein is CASSFEGELGEKLFF.

This chain uses TRBV6-4 with TRBJ2-3; D is perhaps TRBD1 (7 bases). Per germline, CDR1 MRHNA and CDR2 SNTAGT. The CDR3 spans 16 residues. The V end was cut by 0 bases, the J end by 4 bases, with 14 bases between. The CDR3 region is CASSDSSGGGADTQYF. CDR3 coding DNA: TGTGCCAGCAGTGACTCGAGTGGAGGGGGCGCAGATACGCAGTATTTT.

Comments on this clone: The sample has other DNA sequences that encode this CDR3 too. The chain employs TRBV18 and TRBJ2-1; D is possibly TRBD1 (5 bases). The germline V gene encodes CDR1 KGHSH and CDR2 LQKENI. Trimming pared 3 bases from V and 7 bases from J, leaving 13 bases between. The length of the CDR3 is 14 residues. In DNA form, the CDR3 reads TGTGCCAGCTCACCTCCACCCCAGGGTAATGAGCAGTTCTTC. This gives the protein CASSPPPQGNEQFF.

A few counts support this clone. The V call is TRBV27, the J call TRBJ2-7, with D perhaps TRBD2 (5 bases). Per germline, CDR1 MNHEY and CDR2 SMNVEV (reference sequence). The CDR3 runs to 13 residues. The ends were cut back, 8 bases at V and 2 bases at J, with 13 bases in the middle. The CDR3 loop reads CASWRPGAYEQYF. For the CDR3, the DNA is TGTGCCAGCTGGAGGCCAGGAGCCTACGAGCAGTACTTC.

This chain connects TRBV28 to TRBJ2-1; 7 bases line up with TRBD2. Germline assignment: CDR1 MDHEN and CDR2 SYDVKM. After removal of 6 bases from V and 1 base from J, the junction contained 12 bases not matched to a gene. The CDR3 runs 17 residues. CDR3 DNA sequence: TGTGCCAGCAGCCGACTGGGGGGGGTTGTATCCTACAATGAGCAGTTCTTC. Encoded protein: CASSRLGGVVSYNEQFF.

The chain links TRBV7-2 to TRBJ2-7, with 7 bases identical to TRBD1. Germline values: CDR1 SGHTA, CDR2 FQGNSA. J gave up 2 bases and V 4 bases, and 14 bases lay outside the gene matches. The CDR3 has 17 residues. In nucleotides, the CDR3 is TGTGCCAGCAGCTCACTCACCTCGGGGCAGGGGGCCTACGAGCAGTACTTC. It encodes CASSSLTSGQGAYEQYF.

DNA for the CDR3: TGTGCCAGCAGTTTCGACAGCTTCTCCTACAATGAGCAGTTCTTC. Encoded protein: CASSFDSFSYNEQFF. The V gene is TRBV27, the J gene TRBJ2-1; TRBD1 might be the D (5 bases). Germline V gene sequence: CDR1 MNHEY, CDR2 SMNVEV (reference sequence). The V gene lost 3 bases and the J gene lost 0 bases, with 9 bases spanning the gap. The CDR3 covers 15 residues.

The chain recombines TRBV5-1 with TRBJ1-4; D call uncertain. This CDR3 is 15 amino acids long. V was pared by 0 bases and J by 5 bases, with 11 bases between. Per germline, CDR1 SGHRS and CDR2 YFSETQ. DNA of the CDR3: TGCGCCAGCAGCTTGGCGGGGATCCAAAATGAAAAACTGTTTTTT. This codes for CASSLAGIQNEKLFF.

The rearrangement joins TRBV4-2 to TRBJ2-7, with 7 bases aligning to TRBD1. CDR3 length: 14 residues. V shed 3 bases and J 2 bases; nucleotides not matched to a gene: 4. Germline V gene lookup returns CDR1 LGHNA and CDR2 YNFKEQ. CDR3 in amino acids: CASSHAGTAYEQYF. CDR3 nucleotides: TGTGCCAGCAGCCATGCCGGGACAGCCTACGAGCAGTACTTC.

This sequence joins TRBV21-1 and TRBJ1-1; the D call TRBD1 from the table was never checked on the DNA. TRBV21-1 counts as a pseudogene. The CDR3 length is 15 residues. CDR3 in amino acids: CASSPRQGGNTEAFF. CDR3 sequence (DNA): TGTGCCAGCAGCCCGCGACAGGGCGGTAACACTGAAGCTTTCTTT.

The chain links TRBV4-2 to TRBJ2-7; D gene unclear. CDR1 and CDR2 from the germline V gene are LGHNA and YNFKEQ. The V and J ends lost 1 base and 1 base respectively, with 11 bases between them. The CDR3 totals 15 residues. As DNA, the CDR3 is TGTGCCAGCAGCCAAGGTCTGGCTAGTTCCTACGAGCAGTACTTC. Its translation is CASSQGLASSYEQYF.